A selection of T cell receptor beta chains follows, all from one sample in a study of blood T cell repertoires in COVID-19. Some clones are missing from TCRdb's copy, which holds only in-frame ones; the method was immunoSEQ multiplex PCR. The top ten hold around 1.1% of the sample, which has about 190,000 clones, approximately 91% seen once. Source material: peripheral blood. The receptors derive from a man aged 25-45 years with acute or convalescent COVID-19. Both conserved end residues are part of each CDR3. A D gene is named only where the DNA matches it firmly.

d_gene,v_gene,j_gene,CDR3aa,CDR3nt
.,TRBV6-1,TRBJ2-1,CASSESFPGEQFF,TGTGCCAGCAGTGAATCTTTTCCGGGAGAGCAGTTCTTC
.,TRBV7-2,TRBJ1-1,CASRTYRDTEAFF,TGTGCCAGCAGAACGTACAGGGACACTGAAGCTTTCTTT
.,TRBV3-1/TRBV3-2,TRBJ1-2,CASSARQSNYGYTF,TGTGCCAGCAGCGCCCGACAGTCTAACTATGGCTACACCTTC
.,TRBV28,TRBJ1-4,CASRPDRRAEKLFF,TGTGCCAGCAGACCCGACAGAAGGGCCGAAAAACTGTTTTTT
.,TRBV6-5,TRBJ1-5,CASSWGGDSNQPQHF,TGTGCCAGCAGTTGGGGGGGGGATAGCAATCAGCCCCAGCATTTT
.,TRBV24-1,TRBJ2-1,CATSDETYNEQFF,TGTGCCACCAGTGATGAGACCTACAATGAGCAGTTCTTC
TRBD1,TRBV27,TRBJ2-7,CASRTTGTVPYEQYF,TGTGCCAGCAGGACCACCGGGACAGTTCCCTACGAGCAGTACTTC
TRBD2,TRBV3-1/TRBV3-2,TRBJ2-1,CASSLGRGSYNEQFF,TGTGCCAGCAGTCTCGGGAGGGGCTCCTACAATGAGCAGTTCTTC
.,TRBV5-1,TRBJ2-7,CASSLGTDEQYF,TGCGCCAGCAGCTTGGGGACAGACGAGCAGTACTTC
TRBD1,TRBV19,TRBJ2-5,CASRPRTGQLETQYF,TGTGCCAGTAGACCCCGGACAGGCCAACTTGAGACCCAGTACTTC
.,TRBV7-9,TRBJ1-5,CASSLGAGGTQQPQHF,TGTGCCAGCAGCTTGGGAGCAGGAGGGACCCAGCAGCCCCAGCATTTT
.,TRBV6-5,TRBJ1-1,CASSSRSVSEAFF,TGTGCCAGCAGTTCTAGATCCGTTTCTGAAGCTTTCTTT
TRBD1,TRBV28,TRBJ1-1,CASSIQGTEAFF,TGTGCCAGCTCTATACAGGGGACTGAAGCTTTCTTT
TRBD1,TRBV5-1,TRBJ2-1,CASSLATGQGPGNEQFF,TGCGCCAGCAGCTTGGCAACTGGACAGGGGCCCGGCAATGAGCAGTTCTTC
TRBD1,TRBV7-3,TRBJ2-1,CASSSGDRTNEQFF,TGTGCCAGCAGCTCTGGGGACAGGACCAATGAGCAGTTCTTC
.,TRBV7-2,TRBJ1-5,CASSVGGTFRSNQPQHF,TGTGCCAGCAGCGTAGGAGGGACTTTTAGGAGCAATCAGCCCCAGCATTTT
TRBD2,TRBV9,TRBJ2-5,CASSAPSGGDKTQYF,TGTGCCAGCAGCGCCCCTAGCGGGGGCGACAAGACCCAGTACTTC